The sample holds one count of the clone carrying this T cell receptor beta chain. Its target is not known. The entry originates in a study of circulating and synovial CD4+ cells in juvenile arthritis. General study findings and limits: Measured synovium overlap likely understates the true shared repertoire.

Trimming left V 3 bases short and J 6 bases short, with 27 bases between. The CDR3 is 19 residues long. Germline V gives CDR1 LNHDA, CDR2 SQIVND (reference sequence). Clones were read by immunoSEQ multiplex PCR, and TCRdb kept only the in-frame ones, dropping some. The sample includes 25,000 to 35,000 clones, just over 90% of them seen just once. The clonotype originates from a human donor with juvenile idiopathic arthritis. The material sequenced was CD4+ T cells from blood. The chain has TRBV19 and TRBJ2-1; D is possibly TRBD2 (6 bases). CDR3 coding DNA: TGTGCCAGTAGTATGGTAGCGGCCACTATCAAAGGCTTCTCCAATGAGCAGTTCTTC. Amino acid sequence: CASSMVAATIKGFSNEQFF.